This T cell receptor beta chain was obtained from a study of post-analysis software for immune sequencing data (dated by TCRdb to the mid-2010s). For context, the study as a whole: Disease courses on record covered relapsing-remitting, secondary progressive and progressive-relapsing multiple sclerosis, though some patients had no subtype annotation. Patient repertoires were compared against roughly 12 previously published healthy control repertoires from donors aged roughly 6 to 27 years. A subset of samples was prepared in parallel using single-end sample barcoding, then pooled and co-amplified after Illumina adapter ligation. Broad study findings and their caveats: Direct clustering with F measure showed strong co-clustering of samples prepared in the same batch, prompting a batch-effect correction. Patients showed significantly higher frequencies than controls for a handful of TRBV segments, among them TRBV5-6, TRBV5-1 and TRBV20-1. Multiple sclerosis patients had significantly lower normalized Chao1 diversity than controls, a result that suggests substantial peripheral T-cell clonal expansion. The multiple sclerosis patient group was slightly younger than the control group.

Libraries were constructed by PCR. The reads were generated on an Illumina HiSeq 2500. To reduce PCR and sequencing biases, unique molecular identifiers were incorporated into the TCR beta cDNA libraries. Every 1 to 10 million input T cells yielded roughly 0.5 million cDNA molecules, meaning each molecule approximated one T cell. The patient libraries were prepared and sequenced with the same protocol used for the earlier healthy control dataset. Samples belonging to the same batch were prepared together, multiplexed and sequenced on a shared HiSeq lane. Under the source paper's analysis protocol: Raw barcoded reads were processed with MIGEC, discarding single-read molecular identifier groups before consensus assembly and CDR3 extraction. VDJtools was used for post-analysis of the clonotype tables, with diversity normalized by down-sampling every dataset to the smallest sample size. Repertoire overlap clustering matched CDR3 amino acid but not nucleotide sequences to correct batch-related cross-sample contamination. Through fastp at Q25 and MiXCR, TCRdb rebuilt clones from the public reads, retaining in-frame beta chains. Merged by CDR3 protein, the rows form single entries marked with the most common genes and DNA. What appears here as the V and J calls and clone size reflects TCRdb's work, not the paper's. The sample records approximately 360,000 distinct CDR3 sequences, less than 40% of which are singletons. Around an eighth of the sample is held by the ten biggest clonotypes.

About this clonotype itself: What antigen it recognizes has not been identified. No qualities accompany the bases; no much larger clone lies one base away.

To demonstrate the VDJtools post-analysis software, the study profiled TCR beta repertoires from the peripheral blood of about a dozen young patients with multiple sclerosis. The multiple sclerosis patients were children and adolescents between roughly 6 and 17 years of age. Trimming accounts for 5 bases at V and 3 bases at J, while the number of junction bases matched to no gene is 8. From a lookup of the germline V gene (reference sequence), CDR1 and CDR2 are MNHEY and SMNVEV. CDR3 length: 15 amino acids, cysteine to phenylalanine. The DNA shown is the 45-base CDR3, in frame from base 1. The sample consisted of blood. This receptor was taken from a girl between 5 and 17 years old with multiple sclerosis. The chain is made from TRBV27 and TRBJ2-7, and 9 junction bases match TRBD1. At the DNA level, the sequence is TGTGCCAGCAGTGCTCCGGGACAGGGCCTCTACGAGCAGTACTTC. This codes for CASSAPGQGLYEQYF.